This T cell receptor beta chain was sequenced during a study of cytomegalovirus exposure and HLA in healthy donors. The CDR3 length is 15 residues. V shed 4 bases and J 4 bases; nucleotides not matched to a gene: 5. Germline assignment: CDR1 SNHLY and CDR2 FYNNEI. In the PCR, 60 Vbeta and 13 Jbeta primers were used. Repertoires were generated with immunoSEQ multiplex PCR, while TCRdb's copy carries only in-frame clones and drops some. This table holds under 100,000 clones, over 70% found once. Sequenced: PBMCs. The TCR sequence derives from a young man in good health and CMV-seropositive. The J gene is TRBJ1-4, the V gene TRBV2, with TRBD1 matching 8 bases. As DNA, the CDR3 is TGTGCCAGCAGTGCCGGACAGGGCAATAATGAAAAACTGTTTTTT. Its translation: CASSAGQGNNEKLFF.